Sequencing of this T cell receptor beta chain was carried out in a study of T-cell reconstitution after alpha-beta-depleted transplantation in children. Germline V CDR1 and CDR2: DFQATT, SNEGSKA (reference sequence). With 5 bases removed from V and 2 bases from J, the gap between germline ends came to 13 bases. The length of the CDR3 is 15 residues. The TCRbeta library incorporated unique molecular identifiers. TCRdb analysed the PCR reads with MiXCR anew, one entry per CDR3 protein. The sample carries around 700,000 distinct CDR3 sequences, approximately 14% recorded once. This clonotype was seen ten or more times.

The gene calls are TRBV20-1 and TRBJ1-6; no clear D gene. This specimen was PBMCs, taken before TCRalphabeta/CD19-depleted stem cell transplant. The receptor's source is a girl aged 2-10 years with congenital amegakaryocytic thrombocytopenia, due to receive a stem cell transplant. The CDR3 sequence: CSALRGSPYNSPLHF. CDR3 nucleotide sequence: TGCAGTGCTCTCCGCGGATCTCCCTATAATTCACCCCTCCACTTT.